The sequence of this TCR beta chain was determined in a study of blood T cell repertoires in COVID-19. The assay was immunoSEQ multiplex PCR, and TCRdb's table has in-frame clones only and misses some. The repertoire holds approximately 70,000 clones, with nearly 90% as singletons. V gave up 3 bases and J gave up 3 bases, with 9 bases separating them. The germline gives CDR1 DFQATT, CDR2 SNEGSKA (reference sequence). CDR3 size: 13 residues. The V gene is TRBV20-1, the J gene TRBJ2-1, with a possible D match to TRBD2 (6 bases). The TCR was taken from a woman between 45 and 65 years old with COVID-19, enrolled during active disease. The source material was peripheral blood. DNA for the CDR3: TGCAGTGCTAGTTTTAGCGGCTACAATGAGCAGTTCTTC. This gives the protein CSASFSGYNEQFF.